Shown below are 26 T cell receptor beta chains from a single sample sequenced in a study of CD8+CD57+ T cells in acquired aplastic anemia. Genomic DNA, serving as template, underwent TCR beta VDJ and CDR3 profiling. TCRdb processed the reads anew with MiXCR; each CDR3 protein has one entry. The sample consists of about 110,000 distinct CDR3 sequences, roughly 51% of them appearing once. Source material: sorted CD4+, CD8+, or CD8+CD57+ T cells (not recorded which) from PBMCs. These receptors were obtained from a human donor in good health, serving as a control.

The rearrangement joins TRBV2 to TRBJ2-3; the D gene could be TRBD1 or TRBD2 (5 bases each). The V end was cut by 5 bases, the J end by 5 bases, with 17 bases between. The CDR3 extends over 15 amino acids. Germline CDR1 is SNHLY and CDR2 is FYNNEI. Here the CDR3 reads CASSSNRGDLDTQYF. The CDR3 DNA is TGTGCCAGCAGTTCCAACCGAGGGGACCTAGATACGCAGTATTTT.

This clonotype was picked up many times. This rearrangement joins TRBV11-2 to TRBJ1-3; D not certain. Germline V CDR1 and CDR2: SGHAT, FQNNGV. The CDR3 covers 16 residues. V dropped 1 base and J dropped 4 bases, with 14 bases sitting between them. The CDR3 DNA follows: TGTGCCAGCAGCTTAGGAACATCCGGGTCCGGAAACACCATATATTTT. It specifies CASSLGTSGSGNTIYF.

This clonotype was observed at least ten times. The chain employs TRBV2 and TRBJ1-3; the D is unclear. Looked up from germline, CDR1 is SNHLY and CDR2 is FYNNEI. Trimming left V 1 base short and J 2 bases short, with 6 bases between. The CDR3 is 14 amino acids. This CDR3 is CASSEVTAGNTIYF. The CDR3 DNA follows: TGTGCCAGCAGTGAAGTCACGGCTGGAAACACCATATATTTT. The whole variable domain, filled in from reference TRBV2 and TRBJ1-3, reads EPEVTQTPSHQVTQMGQEVILRCVPISNHLYFYWYRQILGQKVEFLVSFYNNEISEKSEIFDDQFSVERPDGSNFTLKIRSTKLEDSAMYFCASSEVTAGNTIYFGEGSWLTVV.

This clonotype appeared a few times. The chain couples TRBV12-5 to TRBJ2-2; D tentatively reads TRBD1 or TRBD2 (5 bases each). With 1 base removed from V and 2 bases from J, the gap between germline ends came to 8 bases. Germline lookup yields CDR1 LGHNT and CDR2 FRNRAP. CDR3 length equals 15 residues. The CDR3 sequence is CASGLEGTNTGELFF. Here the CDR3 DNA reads TGTGCTAGTGGTTTGGAAGGGACCAACACCGGGGAGCTGTTTTTT.

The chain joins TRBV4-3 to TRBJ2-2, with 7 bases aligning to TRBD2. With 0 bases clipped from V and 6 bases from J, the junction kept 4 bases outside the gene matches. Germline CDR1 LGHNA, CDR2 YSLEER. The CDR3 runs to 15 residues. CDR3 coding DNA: TGCGCCAGCAGCCAAGAGAGGGGAGGGGCCGGGGAGCTGTTTTTT. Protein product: CASSQERGGAGELFF.

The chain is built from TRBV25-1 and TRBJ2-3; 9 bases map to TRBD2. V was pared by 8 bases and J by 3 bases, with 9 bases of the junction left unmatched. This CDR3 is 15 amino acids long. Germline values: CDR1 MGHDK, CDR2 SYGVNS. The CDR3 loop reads CASGSLAGITDTQYF. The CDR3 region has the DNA TGTGCCAGCGGTTCTCTAGCGGGGATTACAGATACGCAGTATTTT.

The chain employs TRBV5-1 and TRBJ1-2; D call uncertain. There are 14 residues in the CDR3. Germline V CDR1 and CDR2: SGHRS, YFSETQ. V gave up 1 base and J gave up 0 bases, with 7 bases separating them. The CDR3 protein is CASSLFVANYGYTF. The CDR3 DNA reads TGCGCCAGCAGCTTGTTTGTCGCTAACTATGGCTACACCTTC.

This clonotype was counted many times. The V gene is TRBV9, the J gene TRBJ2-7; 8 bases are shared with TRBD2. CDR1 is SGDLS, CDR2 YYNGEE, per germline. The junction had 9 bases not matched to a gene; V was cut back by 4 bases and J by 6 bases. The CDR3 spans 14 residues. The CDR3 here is CASSPSSGGAEQYF. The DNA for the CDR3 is TGTGCCAGCAGCCCGAGCAGCGGGGGAGCCGAGCAGTACTTC.

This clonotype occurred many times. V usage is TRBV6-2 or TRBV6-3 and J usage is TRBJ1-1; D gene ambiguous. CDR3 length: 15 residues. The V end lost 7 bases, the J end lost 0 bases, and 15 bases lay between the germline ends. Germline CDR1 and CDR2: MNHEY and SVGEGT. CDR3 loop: CASTLDGTMNTEAFF. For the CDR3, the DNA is TGTGCCAGCACCCTGGATGGCACAATGAACACTGAAGCTTTCTTT.

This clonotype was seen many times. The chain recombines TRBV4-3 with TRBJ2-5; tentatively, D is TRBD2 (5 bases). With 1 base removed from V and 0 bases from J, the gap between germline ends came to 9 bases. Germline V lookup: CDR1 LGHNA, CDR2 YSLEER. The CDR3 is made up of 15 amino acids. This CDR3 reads CASSQGTGYQETQYF. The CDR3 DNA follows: TGCGCCAGCAGCCAAGGTACGGGGTACCAAGAGACCCAGTACTTC.

In DNA form, the CDR3 reads TGCAGTGCTAGAACCGGGACTAGCGGAAGCGCAGATACGCAGTATTTT. Protein: CSARTGTSGSADTQYF. The gene calls are TRBV20-1 and TRBJ2-3; TRBD2 matches at 11 bases. This CDR3 contains 16 residues. CDR1 and CDR2 from the germline V gene are DFQATT and SNEGSKA (reference sequence). The junction had 8 bases not matched to a gene; V was cut back by 2 bases and J by 4 bases.

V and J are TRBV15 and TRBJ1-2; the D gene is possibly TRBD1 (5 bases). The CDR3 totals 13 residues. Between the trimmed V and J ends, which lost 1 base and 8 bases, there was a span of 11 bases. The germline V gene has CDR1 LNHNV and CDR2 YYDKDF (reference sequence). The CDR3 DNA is TGTGCCACCAGCAGAGTGGGGGGTTTGGGCTACACCTTC. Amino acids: CATSRVGGLGYTF.

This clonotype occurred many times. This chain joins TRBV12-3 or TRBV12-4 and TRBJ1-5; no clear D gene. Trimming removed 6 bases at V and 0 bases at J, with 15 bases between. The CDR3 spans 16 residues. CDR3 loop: CASRDEIGYSNQPQHF. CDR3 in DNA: TGTGCCAGCAGGGACGAAATTGGGTATAGCAATCAGCCCCAGCATTTT.

The CDR3 DNA reads TGCAGCGTTGTACAGGGGGGGTATGGCTACACCTTC. It translates to CSVVQGGYGYTF. The rearrangement uses TRBV29-1 and TRBJ1-2, with 8 positions matching TRBD1. V shed 4 bases, J shed 5 bases, and the junction held 3 bases outside the gene matches. The CDR3 runs 12 residues. Germline CDR1 reads SQVTM; CDR2 reads ANQGSEA.

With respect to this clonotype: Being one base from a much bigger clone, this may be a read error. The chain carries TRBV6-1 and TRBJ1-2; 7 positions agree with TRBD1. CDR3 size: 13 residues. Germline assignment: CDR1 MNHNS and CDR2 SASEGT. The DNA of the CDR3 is TGTGCCTGCAGTATATCAGGGGGCTATGGCTACACCTTC. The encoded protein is CACSISGGYGYTF.

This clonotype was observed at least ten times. The CDR3 loop is CASSAQGGTNEKLFF. CDR3 nucleotides: TGTGCCAGCAGCGCCCAGGGAGGAACTAATGAAAAACTGTTTTTT. This chain links TRBV9 with TRBJ1-4; perhaps TRBD1 as D (5 bases). CDR1 is SGDLS and CDR2 is YYNGEE in the germline V gene. V was clipped by 3 bases and J by 1 base, with 10 bases between them. The CDR3 length is 15 residues.

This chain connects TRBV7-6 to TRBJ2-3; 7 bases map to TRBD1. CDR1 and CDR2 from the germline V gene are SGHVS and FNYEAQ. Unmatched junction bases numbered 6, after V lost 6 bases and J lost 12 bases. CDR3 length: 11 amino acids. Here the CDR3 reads CASSKQGTQYF. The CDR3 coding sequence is TGTGCCAGCAGTAAACAGGGGACCCAGTATTTT.

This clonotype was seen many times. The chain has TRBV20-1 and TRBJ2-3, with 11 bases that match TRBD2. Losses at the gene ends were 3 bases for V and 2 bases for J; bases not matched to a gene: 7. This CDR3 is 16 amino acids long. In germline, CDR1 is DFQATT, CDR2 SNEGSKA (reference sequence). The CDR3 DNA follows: TGCAGTGCTAGGACGATACTAGCGGGGGACACAGATACGCAGTATTTT. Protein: CSARTILAGDTDTQYF.

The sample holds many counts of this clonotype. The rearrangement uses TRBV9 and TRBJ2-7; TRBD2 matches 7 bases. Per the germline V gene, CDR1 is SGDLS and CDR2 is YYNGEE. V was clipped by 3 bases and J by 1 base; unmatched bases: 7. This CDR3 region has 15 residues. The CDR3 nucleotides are TGTGCCAGCAGCGATGCTAGCGGATTTTCCTACGAGCAGTACTTC. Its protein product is CASSDASGFSYEQYF.

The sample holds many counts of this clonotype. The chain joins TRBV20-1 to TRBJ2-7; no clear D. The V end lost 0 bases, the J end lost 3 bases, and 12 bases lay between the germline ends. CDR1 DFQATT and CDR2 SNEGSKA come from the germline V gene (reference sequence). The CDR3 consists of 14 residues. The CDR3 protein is CSARDAIGVYEQYF. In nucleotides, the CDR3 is TGCAGTGCTAGAGATGCTATTGGAGTCTACGAGCAGTACTTC.

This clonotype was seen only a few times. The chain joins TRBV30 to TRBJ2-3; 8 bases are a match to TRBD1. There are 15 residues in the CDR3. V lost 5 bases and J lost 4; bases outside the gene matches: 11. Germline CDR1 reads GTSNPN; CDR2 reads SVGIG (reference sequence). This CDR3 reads CAWGRQGRLADTQYF. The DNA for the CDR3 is TGTGCCTGGGGCCGACAGGGGCGGTTGGCAGATACGCAGTATTTT. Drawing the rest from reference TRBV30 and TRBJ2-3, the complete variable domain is SQTIHQWPATLVQPVGSPLSLECTVEGTSNPNLYWYRQAAGRGLQLLFYSVGIGQISSEVPQNLSASRPQDRQFILSSKKLLLSDSGFYLCAWGRQGRLADTQYFGPGTRLTVL.

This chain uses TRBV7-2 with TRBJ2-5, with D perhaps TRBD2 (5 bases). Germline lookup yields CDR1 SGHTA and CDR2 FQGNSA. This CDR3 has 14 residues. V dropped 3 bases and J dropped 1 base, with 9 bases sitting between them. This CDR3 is CASSFGVTQETQYF. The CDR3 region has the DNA TGTGCCAGCAGCTTCGGGGTAACCCAAGAGACCCAGTACTTC.

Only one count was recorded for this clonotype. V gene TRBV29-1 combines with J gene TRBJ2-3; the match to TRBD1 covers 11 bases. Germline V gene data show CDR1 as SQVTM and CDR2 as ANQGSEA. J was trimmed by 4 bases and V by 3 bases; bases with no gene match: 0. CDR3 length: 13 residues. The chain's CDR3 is CSVEGQGADTQYF. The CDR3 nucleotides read TGCAGCGTTGAGGGACAGGGGGCAGATACGCAGTATTTT.

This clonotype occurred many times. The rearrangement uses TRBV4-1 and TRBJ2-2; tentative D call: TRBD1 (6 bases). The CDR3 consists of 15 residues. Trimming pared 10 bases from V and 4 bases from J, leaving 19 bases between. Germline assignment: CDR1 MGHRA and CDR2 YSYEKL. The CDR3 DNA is TGCGCCACCGCCAACCGGGACACTCTCACCGGGGAGCTGTTTTTT. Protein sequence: CATANRDTLTGELFF.

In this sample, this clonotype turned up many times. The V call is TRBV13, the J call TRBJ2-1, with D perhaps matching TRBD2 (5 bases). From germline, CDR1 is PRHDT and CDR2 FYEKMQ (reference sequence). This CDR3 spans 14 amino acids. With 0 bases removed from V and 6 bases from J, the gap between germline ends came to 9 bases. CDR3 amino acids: CASSLGLEVNEQFF. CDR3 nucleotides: TGTGCCAGCAGCTTAGGACTAGAAGTCAATGAGCAGTTCTTC.

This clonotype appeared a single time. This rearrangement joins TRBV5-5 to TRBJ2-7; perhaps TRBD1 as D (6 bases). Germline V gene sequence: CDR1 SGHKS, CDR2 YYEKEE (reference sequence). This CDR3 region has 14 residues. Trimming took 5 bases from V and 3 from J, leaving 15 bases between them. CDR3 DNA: TGTGCCAGCAGTGGGGACACGAGATTCTACGAGCAGTACGTC. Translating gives CASSGDTRFYEQYV.